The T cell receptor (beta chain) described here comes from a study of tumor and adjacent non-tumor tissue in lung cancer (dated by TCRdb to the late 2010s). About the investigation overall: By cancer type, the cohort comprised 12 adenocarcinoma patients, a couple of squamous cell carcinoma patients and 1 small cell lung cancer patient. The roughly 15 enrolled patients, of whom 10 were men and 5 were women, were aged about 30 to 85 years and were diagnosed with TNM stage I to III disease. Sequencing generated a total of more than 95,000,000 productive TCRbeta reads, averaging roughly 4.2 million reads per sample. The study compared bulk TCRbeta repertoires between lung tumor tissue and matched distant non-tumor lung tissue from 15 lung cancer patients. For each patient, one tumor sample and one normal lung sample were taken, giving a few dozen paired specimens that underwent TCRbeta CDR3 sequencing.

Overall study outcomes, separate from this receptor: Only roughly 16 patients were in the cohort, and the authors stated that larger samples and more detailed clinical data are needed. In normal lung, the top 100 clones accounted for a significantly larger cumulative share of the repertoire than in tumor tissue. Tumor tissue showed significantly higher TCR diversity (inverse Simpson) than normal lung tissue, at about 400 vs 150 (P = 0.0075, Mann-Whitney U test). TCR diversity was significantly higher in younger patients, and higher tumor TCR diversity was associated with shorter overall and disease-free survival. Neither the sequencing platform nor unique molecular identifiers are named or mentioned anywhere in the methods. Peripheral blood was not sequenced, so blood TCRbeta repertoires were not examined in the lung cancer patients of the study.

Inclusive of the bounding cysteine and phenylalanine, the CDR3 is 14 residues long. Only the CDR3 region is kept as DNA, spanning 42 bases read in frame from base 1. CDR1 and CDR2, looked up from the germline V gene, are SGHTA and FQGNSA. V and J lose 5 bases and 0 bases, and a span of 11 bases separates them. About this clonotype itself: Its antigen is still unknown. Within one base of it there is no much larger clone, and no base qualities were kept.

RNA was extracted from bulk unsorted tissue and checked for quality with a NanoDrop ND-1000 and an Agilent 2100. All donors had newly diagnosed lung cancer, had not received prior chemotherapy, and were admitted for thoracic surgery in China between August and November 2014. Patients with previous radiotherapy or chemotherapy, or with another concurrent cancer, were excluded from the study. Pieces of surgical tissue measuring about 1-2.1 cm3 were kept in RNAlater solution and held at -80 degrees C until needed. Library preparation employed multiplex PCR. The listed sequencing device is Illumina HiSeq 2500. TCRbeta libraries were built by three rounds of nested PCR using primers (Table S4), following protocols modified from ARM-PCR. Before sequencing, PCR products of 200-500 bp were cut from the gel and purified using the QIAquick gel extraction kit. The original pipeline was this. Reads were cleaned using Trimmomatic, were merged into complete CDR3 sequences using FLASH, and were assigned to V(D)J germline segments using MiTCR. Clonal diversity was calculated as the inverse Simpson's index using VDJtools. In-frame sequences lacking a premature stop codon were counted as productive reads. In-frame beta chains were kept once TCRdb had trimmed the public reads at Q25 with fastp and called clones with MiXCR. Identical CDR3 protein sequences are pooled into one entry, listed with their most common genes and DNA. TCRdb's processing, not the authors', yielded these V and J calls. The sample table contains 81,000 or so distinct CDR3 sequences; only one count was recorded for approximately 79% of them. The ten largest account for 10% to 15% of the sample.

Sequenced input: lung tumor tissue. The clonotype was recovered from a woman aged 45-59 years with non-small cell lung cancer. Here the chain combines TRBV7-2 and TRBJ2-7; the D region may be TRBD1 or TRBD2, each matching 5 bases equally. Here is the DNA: TGTACCAGCAGCAAACGGGGCCACTCCTACGAGCAGTACTTC. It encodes CTSSKRGHSYEQYF.